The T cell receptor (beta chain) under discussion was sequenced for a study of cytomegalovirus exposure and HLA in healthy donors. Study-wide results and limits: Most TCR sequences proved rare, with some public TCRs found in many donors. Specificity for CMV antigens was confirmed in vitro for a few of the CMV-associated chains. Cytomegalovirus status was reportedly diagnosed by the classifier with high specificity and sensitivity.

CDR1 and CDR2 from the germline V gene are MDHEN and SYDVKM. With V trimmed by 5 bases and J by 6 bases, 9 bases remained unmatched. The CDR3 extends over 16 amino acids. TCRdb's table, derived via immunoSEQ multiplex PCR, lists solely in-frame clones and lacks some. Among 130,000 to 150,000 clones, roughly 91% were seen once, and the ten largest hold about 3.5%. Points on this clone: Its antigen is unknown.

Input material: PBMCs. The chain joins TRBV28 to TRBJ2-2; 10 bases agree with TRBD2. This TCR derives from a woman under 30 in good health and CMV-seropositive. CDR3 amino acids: CASSPRAGGSAGELFF. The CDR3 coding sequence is TGTGCCAGCAGTCCGCGAGCGGGAGGGAGTGCCGGGGAGCTGTTTTTT.